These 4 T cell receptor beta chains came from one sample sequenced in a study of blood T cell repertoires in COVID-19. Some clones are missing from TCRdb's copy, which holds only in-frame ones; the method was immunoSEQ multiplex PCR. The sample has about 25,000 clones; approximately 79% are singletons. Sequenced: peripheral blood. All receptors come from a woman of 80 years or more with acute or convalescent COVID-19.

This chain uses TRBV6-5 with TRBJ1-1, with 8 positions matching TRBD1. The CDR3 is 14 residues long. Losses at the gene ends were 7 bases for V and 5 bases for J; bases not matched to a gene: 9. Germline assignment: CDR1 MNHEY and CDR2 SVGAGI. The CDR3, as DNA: TGTGCCAGCAATTTCGACAGGGGCGGTACTGAAGCTTTCTTT. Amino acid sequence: CASNFDRGGTEAFF.

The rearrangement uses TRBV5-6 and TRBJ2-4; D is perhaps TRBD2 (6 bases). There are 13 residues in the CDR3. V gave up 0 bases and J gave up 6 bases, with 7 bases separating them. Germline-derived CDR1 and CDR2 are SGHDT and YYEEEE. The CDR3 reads CASSLVGGNIQYF. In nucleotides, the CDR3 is TGTGCCAGCAGCTTGGTCGGGGGAAACATTCAGTACTTC.

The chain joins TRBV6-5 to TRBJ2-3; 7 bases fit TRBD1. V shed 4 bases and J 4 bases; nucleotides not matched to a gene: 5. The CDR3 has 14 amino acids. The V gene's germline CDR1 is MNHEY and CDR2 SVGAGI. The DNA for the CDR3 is TGTGCCAGCAGTTGGAACAGGGGTCCAGATACGCAGTATTTT. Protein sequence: CASSWNRGPDTQYF.

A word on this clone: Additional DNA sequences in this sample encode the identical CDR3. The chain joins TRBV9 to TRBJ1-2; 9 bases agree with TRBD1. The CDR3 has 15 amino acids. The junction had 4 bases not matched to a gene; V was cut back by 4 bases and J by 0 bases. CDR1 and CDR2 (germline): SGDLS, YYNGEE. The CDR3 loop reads CASSPGTGTNYGYTF. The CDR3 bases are TGTGCCAGCAGCCCGGGGACAGGGACTAACTATGGCTACACCTTC.